These T cell receptor beta chains were read from a single sample in a study of shared clonotypes between healthy human individuals. Assay: immunoSEQ multiplex PCR; the TCRdb copy retains only in-frame clones and omits some. The sample lists 700,000 to 950,000 clones; roughly 96% were seen once. The source material was naive CD8+ T cells sorted from blood. The receptors were gathered from a man aged 25 to 45 in good health. The CDR3 runs from the conserved cysteine through the conserved F or W. The D gene is left open where the match is weak. Clone size is shown for a subset of rows, as once, few, many or a class of expanded clone.

clone_size cdr3_length j_call d_call v_call cdr3_nt cdr3_aa
. 17 TRBJ2-7 TRBD2 TRBV4-1 TGCGCCAGCAGCCAAGAGAGGACTAGCGGGACAACCTACGAGCAGTACTTC CASSQERTSGTTYEQYF
. 16 TRBJ2-7 TRBD1 TRBV27 TGTGCCAGCAGTCCCTCGGCGGGGGACAGGGCGTACGAGCAGTACTTC CASSPSAGDRAYEQYF
. 15 TRBJ2-1 . TRBV11-3 TGTGCCAGCAGCTCCCGGGACACTACTTACAATGAGCAGTTCTTC CASSSRDTTYNEQFF
. 9 TRBJ2-3 . TRBV29-1 TGCAGCGTTGAAGATCTTCCGTATTTT CSVEDLPYF
. 15 TRBJ2-1 . TRBV27 TGTGCCAGCAGTTTGGGTAGCTACTCCTACAATGAGCAGTTCTTC CASSLGSYSYNEQFF
. 11 TRBJ1-1 . TRBV29-1 TGCAGCGCCCGGACGAACACTGAAGCTTTCTTT CSARTNTEAFF
. 11 TRBJ1-1 . TRBV27 TGTGCCAGCAGTTGGGGAACTGAAGCTTTCTTT CASSWGTEAFF
. 16 TRBJ2-3 TRBD2 TRBV27 TGTGCCAGCAGTAGCGCGGGGGTTGCTAGCACAGATACGCAGTATTTT CASSSAGVASTDTQYF
. 14 TRBJ2-7 . TRBV25-1 TGTGCCAGCAGTGGACGACGAGGGGACTACGAGCAGTACTTC CASSGRRGDYEQYF
once 12 TRBJ2-3 . TRBV11-3 TGTGCCAGCAGCTCGGCCGCAGATACGCAGTATTTT CASSSAADTQYF
. 15 TRBJ2-4 TRBD2 TRBV5-4 TGTGCCAGCAGACTGGGACTAGCGGGAGGCAATGTTCAGTACTTC CASRLGLAGGNVQYF
. 15 TRBJ2-7 TRBD1 TRBV28 TGTGCCAGCAGCCCACTTAAGACAGGGACCTACGAGCAGTACTTC CASSPLKTGTYEQYF
. 14 TRBJ2-7 . TRBV7-6 TGTGCCAGCAGCTTAGGCGGGTACTCCTACGAGCAGTACTTC CASSLGGYSYEQYF
. 13 TRBJ2-7 . TRBV9 TGTGCCAGCAGCGCGGGCACTACCTACGAGCAGTACTTC CASSAGTTYEQYF
. 15 TRBJ2-1 . TRBV19 TGTGCCAGTAGTATACGGGGGAGCTCCTACAATGAGCAGTTCTTC CASSIRGSSYNEQFF
. 15 TRBJ2-7 . TRBV6-5 TGTGCCAGCAGTCCCGGGACGGAGAGCTCCTACGAGCAGTACTTC CASSPGTESSYEQYF
. 15 TRBJ2-3 TRBD2 TRBV6-1 TGTGCCAGCAGCCTCGGGGGGACGACCACAGATACGCAGTATTTT CASSLGGTTTDTQYF
. 14 TRBJ2-1 . TRBV27 TGTGCCAGCAGTTGGAGGGGTTCCTACAATGAGCAGTTCTTC CASSWRGSYNEQFF
. 13 TRBJ2-5 TRBD2 TRBV29-1 TGCAGCGCAATAGCGGGAGTTGGGGAGACCCAGTACTTC CSAIAGVGETQYF
. 14 TRBJ2-7 . TRBV7-6 TGTGCCAGCAGCTCGTGGGAAAATCCATCCGAGCAGTACTTC CASSSWENPSEQYF
. 13 TRBJ2-1 . TRBV6-4 TGTGCCAGCAGTGTGCGAGTGGGGAATGAGCAGTTCTTC CASSVRVGNEQFF
. 17 TRBJ1-4 . TRBV28 TGTGCCAGCAGTTTAGCCCTCGGGGAGGCGACTAATGAAAAACTGTTTTTT CASSLALGEATNEKLFF
. 16 TRBJ2-7 . TRBV11-2 TGTGCCAGCAGCTTAGCTGTTGGCGATTTGGGCTACGAGCAGTACTTC CASSLAVGDLGYEQYF
. 16 TRBJ1-5 . TRBV7-8 TGTGCCAGCAGCTTAGGAGGGTTTACAGCCGATCAGCCCCAGCATTTT CASSLGGFTADQPQHF
. 15 TRBJ2-3 TRBD2 TRBV29-1 TGCAGCGCCTCCGGGACTAGCGGTACCCCCGATACGCAGTATTTT CSASGTSGTPDTQYF
. 17 TRBJ2-1 TRBD1 TRBV5-1 TGCGCCAGCAGCAACCGGGACAGGGTAAGCTCCTACAATGAGCAGTTCTTC CASSNRDRVSSYNEQFF
. 16 TRBJ1-1 TRBD1 TRBV5-5 TGTGCCAGCAGCCCTGGACAGGGGGCCCTGAACACTGAAGCTTTCTTT CASSPGQGALNTEAFF
. 16 TRBJ2-2 . TRBV6-7 TGTGCCAGCAGCCCCGATGGGACTTCGAACACCGGGGAGCTGTTTTTT CASSPDGTSNTGELFF
. 17 TRBJ2-4 TRBD2 TRBV11-2 TGTGCCAGCAGCTTTGTCGGGGGACTAGCGGGATGGGACATTCAGTACTTC CASSFVGGLAGWDIQYF